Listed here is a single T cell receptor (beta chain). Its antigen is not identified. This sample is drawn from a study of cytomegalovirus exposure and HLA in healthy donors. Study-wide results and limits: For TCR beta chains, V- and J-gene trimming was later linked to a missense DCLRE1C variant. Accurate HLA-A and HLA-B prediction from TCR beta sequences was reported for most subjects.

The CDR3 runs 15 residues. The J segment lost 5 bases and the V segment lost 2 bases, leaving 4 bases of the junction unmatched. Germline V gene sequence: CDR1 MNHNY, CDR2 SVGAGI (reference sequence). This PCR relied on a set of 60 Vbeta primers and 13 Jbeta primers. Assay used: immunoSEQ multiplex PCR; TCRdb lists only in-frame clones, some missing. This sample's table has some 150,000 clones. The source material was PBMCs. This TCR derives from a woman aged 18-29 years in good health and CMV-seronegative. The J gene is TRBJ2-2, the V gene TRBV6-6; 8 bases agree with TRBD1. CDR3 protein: CASSYPTGVTGELFF. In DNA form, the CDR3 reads TGTGCCAGCAGTTACCCGACAGGGGTTACCGGGGAGCTGTTTTTT.